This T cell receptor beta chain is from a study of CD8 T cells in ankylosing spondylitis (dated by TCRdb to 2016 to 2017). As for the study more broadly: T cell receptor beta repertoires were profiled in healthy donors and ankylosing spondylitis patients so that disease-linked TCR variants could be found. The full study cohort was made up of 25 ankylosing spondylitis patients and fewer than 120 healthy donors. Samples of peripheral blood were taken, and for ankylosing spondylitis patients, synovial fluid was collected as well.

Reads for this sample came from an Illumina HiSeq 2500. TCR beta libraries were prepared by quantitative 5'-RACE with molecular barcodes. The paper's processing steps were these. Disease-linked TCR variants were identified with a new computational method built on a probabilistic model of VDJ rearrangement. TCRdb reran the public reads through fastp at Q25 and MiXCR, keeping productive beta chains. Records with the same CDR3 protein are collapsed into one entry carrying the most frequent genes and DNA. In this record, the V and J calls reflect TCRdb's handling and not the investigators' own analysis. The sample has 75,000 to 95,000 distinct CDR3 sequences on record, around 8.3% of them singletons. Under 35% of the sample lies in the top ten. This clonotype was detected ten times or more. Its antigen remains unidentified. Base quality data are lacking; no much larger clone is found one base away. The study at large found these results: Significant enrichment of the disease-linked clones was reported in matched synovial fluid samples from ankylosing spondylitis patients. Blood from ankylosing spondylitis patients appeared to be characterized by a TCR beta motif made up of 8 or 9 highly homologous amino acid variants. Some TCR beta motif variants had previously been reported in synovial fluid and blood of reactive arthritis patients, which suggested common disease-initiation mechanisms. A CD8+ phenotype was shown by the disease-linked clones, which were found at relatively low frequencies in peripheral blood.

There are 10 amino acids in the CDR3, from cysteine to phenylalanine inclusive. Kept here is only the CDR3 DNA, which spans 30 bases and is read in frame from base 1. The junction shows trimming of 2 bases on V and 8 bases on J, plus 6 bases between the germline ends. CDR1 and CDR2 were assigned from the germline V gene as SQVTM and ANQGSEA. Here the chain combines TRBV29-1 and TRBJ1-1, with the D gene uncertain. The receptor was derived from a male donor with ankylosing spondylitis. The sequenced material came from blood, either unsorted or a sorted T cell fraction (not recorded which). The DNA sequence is TGCAGCGTTGAACACATAGAAGCTTTCTTT. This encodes CSVEHIEAFF. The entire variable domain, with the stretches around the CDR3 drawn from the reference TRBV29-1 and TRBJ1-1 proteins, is SAVISQKPSRDICQRGTSLTIQCQVDSQVTMMFWYRQQPGQSLTLIATANQGSEATYESGFVIDKFPISRPNLTFSTLTVSNMSPEDSSIYLCSVEHIEAFFGQGTRLTVV.